These 9 T cell receptor beta chains were all obtained from the same sample, sequenced in a study of breast tumors, draining lymph nodes, adjacent tissues. TCRdb re-called the multiplex PCR reads with MiXCR, one entry per CDR3 protein. There are fewer than 200,000 distinct CDR3 sequences in the sample; around a third occur only once, and about 4.1% lies in the top ten. Axillary draining lymph nodes of breast cancer patients supplied the node samples. The source material was axillary lymph node tissue. Receptors were obtained from a female donor with breast cancer. Some clones in this sample may be carry-over from other donors' samples.

As regards this clonotype: The junction differs from germline at one of its ends, possibly a read error. The V call is TRBV7-2, the J call TRBJ1-4; TRBD1 might be the D (5 bases). CDR3 length: 17 residues. In germline, CDR1 is SGHTA, CDR2 FQGNSA. CDR3 coding DNA: TGTGCCAGCGGCTTAGAGGGTTCGGGGCAGGGCGGTGAAAAACCGTTTTTT. Its protein product is CASGLEGSGQGGEKPFF. Full variable domain (missing parts from reference TRBV7-2 and TRBJ1-4): GAGVSQSPSNKVTEKGKDVELRCDPISGHTALYWYRQSLGQGLEFLIYFQGNSAPDKSGLPSDRFSAERTGGSVSTLTIQRTQQEDSAVYLCASGLEGSGQGGEKPFFGSGTQLSVL.

On this clonotype itself: A clone one base away is much larger, so this may be a read error. The V call is TRBV27, the J call TRBJ2-5, with a possible D match to TRBD1 (6 bases). This CDR3 is built from 13 residues. Germline V gives CDR1 MNHEY, CDR2 SMNVEV (reference sequence). In DNA form, the CDR3 reads TGTGCCGGTGCGTTACAGGGCCAAGAGACCCAGTGCTTC. It is translated as CAGALQGQETQCF.

This clonotype was detected many times. The chain employs TRBV29-1 and TRBJ2-7; D is unclear. Germline V gene sequence: CDR1 SQVTM, CDR2 ANQGSEA. The CDR3 covers 12 residues. The V gene lost 5 bases and the J gene lost 3 bases, with 11 bases spanning the gap. Here the CDR3 reads CSVLLQRYEQYF. In DNA form, the CDR3 reads TGCAGCGTTTTGTTACAGCGCTACGAGCAGTACTTC.

With regard to this clonotype: A much larger clone differs from this one at a single base, so this may be a read error. The V gene is TRBV6-1, the J gene TRBJ1-2, with 7 bases that match TRBD1. The CDR3 covers 15 residues. The V segment lost 7 bases and the J segment 7 bases; nucleotides outside the gene matches: 15. The V gene's germline CDR1 is MNHNS and CDR2 SASEGT. The CDR3 DNA reads TGTGCCAGCAACCCGGGACAGCGTATAACCTCTGGCTACACCTTC. It specifies CASNPGQRITSGYTF.

This clonotype was observed many times. The chain uses TRBV5-6 and TRBJ2-2, with TRBD2 matching 8 bases. The J segment lost 1 base and the V segment lost 4 bases, leaving 15 bases of the junction unmatched. The CDR3 has 19 residues. Per the germline V gene, CDR1 is SGHDT and CDR2 is YYEEEE. CDR3 DNA: TGTGCCAGCAGCCCCGTAGGGGGTGCGGGAGGCCAGAACACCGGGGAGCTGTTTTTT. Its translation: CASSPVGGAGGQNTGELFF. The variable domain in full, with the rest retrieved from reference TRBV5-6 and TRBJ2-2, is DAGVTQSPTHLIKTRGQQVTLRCSPKSGHDTVSWYQQALGQGPQFIFQYYEEEERQRGNFPDRFSGHQFPNYSSELNVNALLLGDSALYLCASSPVGGAGGQNTGELFFGEGSRLTVL.

Turning to this clonotype: A junction boundary mismatches the germline segment, possibly from a read error. The chain uses TRBV7-9 and TRBJ2-5, with 8 bases that match TRBD1. This CDR3 is built from 16 residues. Germline V gene data show CDR1 as SEHNR and CDR2 as FQNEAQ (reference sequence). The DNA of the CDR3 is TGTGCTAGCAGCCTGGCGACAGGGGCGCGCAAAGAGACCCAGTACTTC. Its translation: CASSLATGARKETQYF.

The chain links TRBV20-1 to TRBJ1-1; unclear D gene. This CDR3 spans 16 amino acids. Trimming took 4 bases from V and 4 from J, leaving 22 bases between them. Germline CDR1 and CDR2: DFQATT and SNEGSKA (reference sequence). CDR3 region: CSATAILRTAGTEAFF. As DNA, the CDR3 is TGCAGTGCTACGGCCATTCTCAGGACGGCGGGCACTGAAGCTTTCTTT.

For this clonotype: At one boundary the junction diverges from the germline segment, which might be a read error. The genes are TRBV11-2 and TRBJ2-2; 7 bases line up with TRBD2. The CDR3 runs 18 residues. Per the germline V gene, CDR1 is SGHAT and CDR2 is FQNNGV. In DNA form, the CDR3 reads TGTGCCAGCAACTTACGGCCCCCTTCCGGGGGGATGACCGGGGAGCTGTTTTTT. Amino acid sequence: CASNLRPPSGGMTGELFF.

This clonotype was observed a handful of times. A much larger clone differs by one base, so this may be a read error. No conserved phenylalanine or tryptophan is present at the end of the CDR3, so a read error is the likely explanation. No DNA is shown, since the ends of the CDR3 on it are uncertain; the CDR3 is the one TCRdb lists. The chain carries TRBV7-8 and TRBJ2-7; the DNA was not used to check the table's D call, TRBD2. The germline CDR1 and CDR2 sequences are SGHVS and FQNEAQ. The CDR3 adds up to 15 amino acids, both ends counted. The CDR3 sequence is CASSPSGLASYEQHL.